This T cell receptor beta chain was sequenced in a study of blood T cell repertoires in COVID-19. The ends lost 7 bases at V and 6 bases at J; junction bases unmatched: 7. The CDR3 is made up of 15 amino acids. CDR1 and CDR2 from the germline V gene are SNHLY and FYNNEI. Measured with immunoSEQ multiplex PCR; TCRdb has only the in-frame clones, and not every one. The sample has under 300,000 clones; around 84% are singletons. The sequence came from a woman younger than 30 with acute or convalescent COVID-19. The V and J genes are TRBV2 and TRBJ2-5; 14 bases match TRBD2. Material for sequencing was peripheral blood. Here the CDR3 reads CASTPGTSGSQTQYF. CDR3 nucleotides: TGTGCCAGCACGCCCGGGACTAGCGGGAGCCAGACCCAGTACTTC.